One sample yielded the 10 T cell receptor beta chains listed below, sequenced in a study of T cell changes during pregnancy in multiple sclerosis. Here immunoSEQ multiplex PCR was the method, and the copy in TCRdb shows in-frame clones only, minus some. The sample comprises 70,000 to 80,000 clones, 92% of which are singletons, and over 3.5% rests with the top ten. Sample: peripheral blood, taken after pregnancy. Every receptor here comes from a female donor in good health, enrolled as a control in a pregnancy study.

This clone occurred once. The genes are TRBV28 and TRBJ1-2, with D tentatively TRBD1 (5 bases). Trimming shortened V by 10 bases and J by 5 bases, and 20 bases separated the two germline ends. This CDR3 contains 14 residues. The germline V gene has CDR1 MDHEN and CDR2 SYDVKM. DNA for the CDR3: TGTGCCACTGACCCAGGGAACGGTTTGTATGGCTACACCTTC. Amino acids: CATDPGNGLYGYTF.

The chain recombines TRBV6-5 with TRBJ1-5; 10 bases agree with TRBD1. This CDR3 comprises 14 residues. Germline values: CDR1 MNHEY, CDR2 SVGAGI. The J segment lost 3 bases and the V segment lost 7 bases, leaving 3 bases of the junction unmatched. The DNA for the CDR3 is TGTGCCAGCAAGACAGGGGGCCTCAATCAGCCCCAGCATTTT. Encoded protein: CASKTGGLNQPQHF.

This chain links TRBV28 with TRBJ1-5; weak D call: TRBD1 (5 bases). V lost 4 bases and J lost 8, with 15 bases in between. The CDR3 length is 14 residues. CDR1 and CDR2 from the germline V gene are MDHEN and SYDVKM. The CDR3 DNA follows: TGTGCCAGCAGTTCGACCCAGGGTAGGGAGCCCCAGCATTTT. Its protein is CASSSTQGREPQHF.

The chain links TRBV2 to TRBJ1-6; TRBD1 agrees at 7 bases. Germline CDR1 is SNHLY and CDR2 is FYNNEI. The CDR3 runs 15 residues. Trimming cost V 6 bases and J 10 bases; bases outside gene matches: 12. CDR3: CASSLRDSRDSPLHF. In DNA form, the CDR3 reads TGTGCCAGCAGCCTCCGGGACAGTCGGGACTCACCCCTCCACTTT.

The V and J genes are TRBV11-2 and TRBJ1-4; 12 nucleotides agree with TRBD1. The CDR3 length is 19 residues. From germline, CDR1 is SGHAT and CDR2 FQNNGV. The V and J ends lost 6 bases and 1 base, in that order; junction bases with no gene match: 12. The CDR3 spells CASSYRDRGRFGTNEKLFF. In DNA, the CDR3 is TGTGCCAGCAGTTACCGGGACAGGGGGCGATTTGGAACTAATGAAAAACTGTTTTTT. The variable domain in full, with the rest retrieved from reference TRBV11-2 and TRBJ1-4, is EAGVAQSPRYKIIEKRQSVAFWCNPISGHATLYWYQQILGQGPKLLIQFQNNGVVDDSQLPKDRFSAERLKGVDSTLKIQPAKLEDSAVYLCASSYRDRGRFGTNEKLFFGSGTQLSVL.

This rearrangement joins TRBV28 to TRBJ1-3; no clear D. V was shortened by 5 bases and J by 2 bases, with 13 bases between the two germline ends. CDR3 length: 15 amino acids. Per germline, CDR1 MDHEN and CDR2 SYDVKM. The CDR3 sequence: CASSPPHGTGNTIYF. For the CDR3, the DNA is TGTGCCAGCAGTCCGCCTCACGGGACTGGAAACACCATATATTTT.

The chain links TRBV19 to TRBJ2-5; D unresolved. Trimming took off 3 bases at V and 5 bases at J, with 10 bases between the two ends. The CDR3 is made up of 13 amino acids. In germline, CDR1 is LNHDA, CDR2 SQIVND (reference sequence). In DNA form, the CDR3 reads TGTGCCAGTAGTATCAATATCGGGGAGACCCAGTACTTC. Encoded protein: CASSINIGETQYF.

This clone was observed once. The CDR3 coding sequence is TGTGCCAGCAGCTTAGCGCTCACTATCTCCTACGAGCAGTACTTC. Protein product: CASSLALTISYEQYF. The chain joins TRBV7-8 to TRBJ2-7; the D is unclear. Trimming removed 0 bases from V and 0 bases from J, with 9 bases in between. Per germline, CDR1 SGHVS and CDR2 FQNEAQ. The CDR3 has 15 amino acids.

This clone showed up just once. The chain has TRBV14 and TRBJ1-1; D remains ambiguous. CDR3 length: 13 residues. Germline V gene sequence: CDR1 SGHDN, CDR2 FVKESK. V lost 1 base and J 9 bases, leaving 12 bases between the germline ends. Here the CDR3 reads CASSQGGREKAFF. CDR3 coding DNA: TGTGCCAGCAGCCAAGGAGGGCGAGAAAAAGCTTTCTTT.

This clone was detected once. The chain uses TRBV27 and TRBJ2-5; 9 bases are a match to TRBD2. The germline gives CDR1 MNHEY, CDR2 SMNVEV (reference sequence). V lost 6 bases to trimming and J lost 0 bases; unmatched junction nucleotides: 2. The CDR3 totals 14 residues. The CDR3 region has the DNA TGTGCCAGCAGCCGACTAGCGGACCAAGAGACCCAGTACTTC. Encoded protein: CASSRLADQETQYF.